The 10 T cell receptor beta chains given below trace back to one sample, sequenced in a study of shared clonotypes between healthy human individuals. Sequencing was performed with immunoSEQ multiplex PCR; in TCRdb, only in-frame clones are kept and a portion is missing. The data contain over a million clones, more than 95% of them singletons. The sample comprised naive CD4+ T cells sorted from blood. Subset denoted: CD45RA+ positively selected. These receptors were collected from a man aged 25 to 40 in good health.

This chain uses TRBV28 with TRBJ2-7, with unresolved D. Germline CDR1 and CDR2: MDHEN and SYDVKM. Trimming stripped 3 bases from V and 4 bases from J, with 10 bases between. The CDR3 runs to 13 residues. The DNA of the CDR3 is TGTGCCAGCAGTTTTGGTGATAGATACGAGCAGTACTTC. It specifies CASSFGDRYEQYF. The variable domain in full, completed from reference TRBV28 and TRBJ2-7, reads DVKVTQSSRYLVKRTGEKVFLECVQDMDHENMFWYRQDPGLGLRLIYFSYDVKMKEKGDIPEGYSVSREKKERFSLILESASTNQTSMYLCASSFGDRYEQYFGPGTRLTVT.

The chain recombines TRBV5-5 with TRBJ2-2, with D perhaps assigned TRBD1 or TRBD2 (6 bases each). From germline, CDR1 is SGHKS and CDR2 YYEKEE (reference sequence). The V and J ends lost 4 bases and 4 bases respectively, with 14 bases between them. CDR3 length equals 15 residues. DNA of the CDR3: TGTGCCAGCAGCAACACGGGGGCGAGCACCGGGGAGCTGTTTTTT. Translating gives CASSNTGASTGELFF.

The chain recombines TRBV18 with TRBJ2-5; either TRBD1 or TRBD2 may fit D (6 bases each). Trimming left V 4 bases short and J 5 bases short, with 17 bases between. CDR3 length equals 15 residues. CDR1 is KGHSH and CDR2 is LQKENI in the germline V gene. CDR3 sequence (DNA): TGTGCCAGCTCACTCCGGGTGGGGGGCTCGGAGACCCAGTACTTC. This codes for CASSLRVGGSETQYF.

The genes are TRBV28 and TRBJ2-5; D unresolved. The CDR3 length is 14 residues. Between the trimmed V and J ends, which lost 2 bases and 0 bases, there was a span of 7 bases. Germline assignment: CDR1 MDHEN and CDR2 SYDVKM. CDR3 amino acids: CASSLGQYQETQYF. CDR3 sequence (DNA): TGTGCCAGCAGTTTAGGGCAGTACCAAGAGACCCAGTACTTC.

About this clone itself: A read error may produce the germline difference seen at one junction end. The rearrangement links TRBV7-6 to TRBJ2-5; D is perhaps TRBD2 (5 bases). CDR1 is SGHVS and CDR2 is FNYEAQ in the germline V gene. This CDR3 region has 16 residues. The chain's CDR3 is CAGSLARTGSQETQYF. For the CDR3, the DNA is TGTGCCGGCAGCTTAGCGCGTACCGGATCCCAAGAGACCCAGTACTTC.

The CDR3 sequence is CATSSPGLIYEQYF. The CDR3 nucleotides are TGTGCCACCAGCAGCCCGGGACTTATATACGAGCAGTACTTC. This chain connects TRBV15 to TRBJ2-7; TRBD2 might be the D (6 bases). The CDR3 is 14 residues long. V lost 3 bases to trimming and J lost 4 bases, with 13 bases between them. Germline CDR1 is LNHNV and CDR2 is YYDKDF (reference sequence).

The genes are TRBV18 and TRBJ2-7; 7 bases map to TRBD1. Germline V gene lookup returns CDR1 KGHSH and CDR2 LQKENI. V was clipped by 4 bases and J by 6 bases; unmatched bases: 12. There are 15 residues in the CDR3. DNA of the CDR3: TGTGCCAGCTCACTTACAGGGAAGAGGGGGCCCGAGCAGTACTTC. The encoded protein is CASSLTGKRGPEQYF.

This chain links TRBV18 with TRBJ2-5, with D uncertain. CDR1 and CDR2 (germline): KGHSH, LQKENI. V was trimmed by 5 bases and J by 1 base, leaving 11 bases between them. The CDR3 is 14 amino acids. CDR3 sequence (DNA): TGTGCCAGCTCATCATTATCTCTCCAAGAGACCCAGTACTTC. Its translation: CASSSLSLQETQYF.

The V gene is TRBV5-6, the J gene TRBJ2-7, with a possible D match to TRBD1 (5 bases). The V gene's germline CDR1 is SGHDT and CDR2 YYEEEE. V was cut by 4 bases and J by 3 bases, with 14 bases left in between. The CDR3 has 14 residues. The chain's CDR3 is CASSPARALYEQYF. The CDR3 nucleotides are TGTGCCAGCAGCCCCGCCAGGGCCCTCTACGAGCAGTACTTC.

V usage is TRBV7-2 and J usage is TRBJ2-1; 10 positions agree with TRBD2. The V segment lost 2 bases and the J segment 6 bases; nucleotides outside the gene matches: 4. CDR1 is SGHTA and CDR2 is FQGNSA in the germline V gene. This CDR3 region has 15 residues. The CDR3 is CASSLLAGGINEQFF. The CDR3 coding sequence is TGTGCCAGCAGCTTATTAGCGGGAGGCATCAATGAGCAGTTCTTC. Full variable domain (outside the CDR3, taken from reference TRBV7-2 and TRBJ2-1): GAGVSQSPSNKVTEKGKDVELRCDPISGHTALYWYRQSLGQGLEFLIYFQGNSAPDKSGLPSDRFSAERTGGSVSTLTIQRTQQEDSAVYLCASSLLAGGINEQFFGPGTRLTVL.